The present TCR beta chain was sequenced within a study of T-cell reconstitution after alpha-beta-depleted transplantation in children. The TCRbeta library was prepared with unique molecular identifiers. Using its own MiXCR run on the PCR reads, TCRdb lists one record per CDR3 protein. The table has about 240,000 distinct CDR3 sequences, approximately 12% seen once; the top ten hold roughly 2.6%. This clonotype came up many times. This CDR3 has 12 residues. Germline values: CDR1 LGHDT, CDR2 YNNKEL (reference sequence). V lost 9 bases and J lost 7, with 10 bases in between. Sequences were derived from PBMCs from the stem cell graft donor, sampled from the stem cell graft. The gene calls are TRBV3-1 and TRBJ1-6; D remains unclear. This sequence was found in a human donor who donated a stem cell graft to a child with acute lymphoblastic leukemia. CDR3 protein: CAREAPNSPLHF. The CDR3 region has the DNA TGTGCCAGGGAAGCCCCGAATTCACCCCTCCACTTT.